The 27 T cell receptor beta chains below were found in one sample sequenced in a study of human T cells and chemical hapten exposure. Specified treatment: therapeutic diphenylcyclopropenone sensitization with weekly scalp DPC. During construction of the library, unique molecular identifiers were attached to individual cDNA molecules for quantitative, reproducible TCR counting. TCRdb used MiXCR to reprocess the reads, holding one entry per CDR3 protein. The sample includes 4,000 to 4,500 distinct CDR3 sequences, more than 45% of them seen just once. The starting material was whole blood, obtained before DPC sensitization or 2, 6, or about 24 weeks after (not recorded which). The source of these receptors is an adult with alopecia areata. Some clones in this sample may be carry-over from other donors' samples. This table probably holds off-target reads from a library built for another chain.

The chain joins TRBV7-3 to TRBJ1-5; TRBD1 is a possible D gene (5 bases). From germline, CDR1 is SGHTA and CDR2 FQGTGA. V was clipped by 3 bases and J by 4 bases, with 7 bases between them. This CDR3 contains 13 residues. The CDR3 nucleotides read TGTGCCAGCAGCTTGGGGCGGAATCAGCCCCAGCATTTT. This translates into CASSLGRNQPQHF.

The V call is TRBV11-2, the J call TRBJ2-6, with no clear D. There are 18 residues in the CDR3. The V and J ends lost 1 base and 2 bases respectively, with 15 bases between them. CDR1 is SGHAT and CDR2 is FQNNGV in the germline V gene. CDR3 in DNA: TGTGCCAGCAGCTTAGTTAGCAGGTTTTCGGCTGGGGCCAACGTCCTGACTTTC. As protein: CASSLVSRFSAGANVLTF.

The rearrangement links TRBV20-1 to TRBJ2-1, with D perhaps TRBD1 (5 bases). The CDR3 contains 14 residues. Trimming removed 1 base from V and 0 bases from J, with 7 bases in between. Germline V CDR1 and CDR2: DFQATT, SNEGSKA (reference sequence). DNA of the CDR3: TGCAGTGCTAGAGGGACAAGCTCCTACAATGAGCAGTTCTTC. Its protein is CSARGTSSYNEQFF.

The chain uses TRBV20-1 and TRBJ2-1; 9 bases agree with TRBD2. The length of the CDR3 is 13 residues. CDR1 is DFQATT, CDR2 SNEGSKA, per germline (reference sequence). The V segment lost 5 bases and the J segment 4 bases; nucleotides outside the gene matches: 3. CDR3 DNA sequence: TGCAGTGCTGCGACTAGCGGTTACAATGAGCAGTTCTTC. This translates into CSAATSGYNEQFF.

This chain connects TRBV20-1 to TRBJ2-7; 7 bases are a match to TRBD1. J lost 3 bases, V lost 6 bases, and 8 bases had no gene match. Germline loops: CDR1 DFQATT, CDR2 SNEGSKA (reference sequence). The CDR3 covers 13 residues. CDR3 sequence: CSAPTGNGYEQYF. The CDR3 nucleotides read TGCAGTGCCCCGACAGGGAATGGCTACGAGCAGTACTTC.

J is TRBJ2-7 and V is TRBV4-1; 7 nucleotides match TRBD1. Germline CDR1 reads MGHRA; CDR2 reads YSYEKL. This CDR3 is 15 amino acids long. V was pared by 1 base and J by 4 bases, with 7 bases of the junction left unmatched. The CDR3 DNA reads as TGCGCCAGCAGCCAAGCTGAGGGACAGCCGTACGAGCAGTACTTC. Protein: CASSQAEGQPYEQYF.

This clonotype was seen more than once but under ten times. For the CDR3, the DNA is TGTGCCAGCAGCTTCAGGGAGACCCAGTACTTC. This codes for CASSFRETQYF. V is TRBV7-6 and J is TRBJ2-5; D gene uncertain. V was shortened by 3 bases and J by 5 bases, with 4 bases between the two germline ends. The CDR3 runs 11 residues. CDR1 is SGHVS, CDR2 FNYEAQ, per germline.

The J gene is TRBJ2-7, the V gene TRBV18; D is perhaps TRBD1 (6 bases). The germline gives CDR1 KGHSH, CDR2 LQKENI. CDR3 length equals 15 residues. V shed 3 bases and J shed 2 bases, with 14 bases lying between them. As DNA, the CDR3 is TGTGCCAGCTCACCTGCTGGGGGCACTACCTACGAGCAGTACTTC. Amino acid sequence: CASSPAGGTTYEQYF.

In this sample, this clonotype turned up a few times. V and J are TRBV9 and TRBJ2-1; 11 bases fit TRBD2. Trimming took 0 bases from V and 6 from J; bases not matched to a gene: 5. From germline, CDR1 is SGDLS and CDR2 YYNGEE. This CDR3 region has 16 residues. The CDR3 bases are TGTGCCAGCAGCGTAGCCGGGACTAGCGGCTCCAATGAGCAGTTCTTC. This codes for CASSVAGTSGSNEQFF.

This chain links TRBV7-7 with TRBJ2-5, with 10 bases matching TRBD1. V dropped 3 bases and J dropped 5; count of bases not matched to a gene: 3. This CDR3 contains 14 residues. Germline V gives CDR1 SSHAT, CDR2 FNYEAQ (reference sequence). The CDR3 region is CASSLGQGLETQYF. For the CDR3, the DNA is TGTGCCAGCAGCTTGGGACAGGGGCTCGAGACCCAGTACTTC. The entire variable domain, with the rest obtained from reference TRBV7-7 and TRBJ2-5, is as follows: GAGVSQSPRYKVTKRGQDVTLRCDPISSHATLYWYQQALGQGPEFLTYFNYEAQPDKSGLPSDRFSAERPEGSISTLTIQRTEQRDSAMYRCASSLGQGLETQYFGPGTRLLVL.

The DNA of the CDR3 is TGTGCCAGCAGAGACGGGACAGCCGCGAACACCGGGGAGCTGTTTTTT. Its translation is CASRDGTAANTGELFF. The rearrangement links TRBV28 to TRBJ2-2; 7 nucleotides line up with TRBD1. The CDR3 has 16 amino acids. Germline V CDR1 and CDR2: MDHEN, SYDVKM. Germline trimming cut 6 bases from V and 0 bases from J; bases unmatched to any gene: 7.

CDR3: CASSQVYVRGYTF. CDR3 DNA sequence: TGTGCCAGCAGCCAAGTTTATGTGAGGGGCTACACCTTC. This sequence joins TRBV14 and TRBJ1-2; D not resolved. Germline loops: CDR1 SGHDN, CDR2 FVKESK. V lost 1 base and J lost 8, with 11 bases in between. This CDR3 contains 13 residues.

This clonotype has more than one count but fewer than ten. This rearrangement joins TRBV28 to TRBJ2-7; no clear D. Trimming removed 3 bases from V and 3 bases from J, with 9 bases in between. The CDR3 runs 13 residues. Germline lookup yields CDR1 MDHEN and CDR2 SYDVKM. CDR3 residues: CASSFWKHYEQYF. The CDR3 DNA sequence: TGTGCCAGCAGTTTCTGGAAGCACTACGAGCAGTACTTC.

This chain links TRBV12-3 or TRBV12-4 with TRBJ2-1, with D possibly TRBD1 on 5 matching bases. This CDR3 region has 11 residues. Between the trimmed V and J ends, which lost 6 bases and 8 bases, there was a span of 8 bases. This chain's CDR3 is CASSAGYEQFF. Written as DNA, the CDR3 is TGTGCCAGCAGCGCAGGGTATGAGCAGTTCTTC.

The chain couples TRBV2 to TRBJ2-2; 7 bases line up with TRBD2. The germline gives CDR1 SNHLY, CDR2 FYNNEI. V dropped 10 bases and J dropped 4; count of bases not matched to a gene: 6. The CDR3 loop spans 13 amino acids. The CDR3 loop is CANREDRTGELFF. CDR3 bases: TGTGCCAACCGGGAGGACCGCACCGGGGAGCTGTTTTTT.

The chain uses TRBV5-1 and TRBJ2-7; 8 positions match TRBD1. The germline CDR1 and CDR2 sequences are SGHRS and YFSETQ. The V gene end was trimmed by 4 bases and the J gene end by 9 bases; junction bases not matched to a gene: 6. The CDR3 is made up of 12 amino acids. DNA of the CDR3: TGCGCCAGCAGCCTGGACAGGGTGCGGCAGTACTTC. As protein: CASSLDRVRQYF.

This clonotype occurred a few times. The rearrangement links TRBV4-3 to TRBJ2-7; D is ambiguous. Germline values: CDR1 LGHNA, CDR2 YSLEER. This CDR3 comprises 13 residues. V lost 0 bases and J 5 bases, leaving 8 bases between the germline ends. CDR3 in DNA: TGCGCCAGCAGCCAAGATAACCGCCACGAGCAGTACTTC. The encoded protein is CASSQDNRHEQYF.

This clonotype was picked up a small number of times. This chain connects TRBV5-1 to TRBJ2-7; TRBD1 aligns across 7 bases. J gave up 8 bases and V 0 bases, and 8 bases lay outside the gene matches. The CDR3 runs to 14 residues. Germline CDR1 SGHRS, CDR2 YFSETQ. In DNA form, the CDR3 reads TGCGCCAGCAGCTTGGGACAGGGCCCTTTGAAGCAGTACTTC. It codes for CASSLGQGPLKQYF.

This clonotype has a handful of counts. The rearrangement joins TRBV6-5 to TRBJ2-6; no definite D call. Trimming removed 2 bases at V and 1 base at J, with 3 bases between. In germline, CDR1 is MNHEY, CDR2 SVGAGI. The CDR3 totals 14 residues. CDR3 in DNA: TGTGCCAGCAGTTACGGTTCTGGGGCCAACGTCCTGACTTTC. Translating it yields CASSYGSGANVLTF.

The rearrangement joins TRBV7-9 to TRBJ2-6; D possibly uses TRBD1 or TRBD2 (5 bases each). CDR1 is SEHNR and CDR2 is FQNEAQ in the germline V gene (reference sequence). V was pared by 0 bases and J by 0 bases, with 9 bases between. The CDR3 totals 17 residues. CDR3 DNA sequence: TGTGCCAGCAGCTTAGCGGGAGACAGCTCTGGGGCCAACGTCCTGACTTTC. Translating gives CASSLAGDSSGANVLTF.

The rearrangement uses TRBV12-3 or TRBV12-4 and TRBJ2-5; 9 bases agree with TRBD2. V shed 6 bases, J shed 2 bases, and the junction held 13 bases outside the gene matches. The CDR3 contains 17 residues. CDR3 protein: CASRIAMTSGEQETQYF. DNA of the CDR3: TGTGCCAGCAGAATAGCCATGACTAGCGGAGAGCAAGAGACCCAGTACTTC.

CDR3 residues: CSVDRGYEQFF. CDR3 coding DNA: TGCAGCGTTGATAGGGGCTATGAGCAGTTCTTC. The chain recombines TRBV29-1 with TRBJ2-1, with TRBD1 as a possible D gene (5 bases). The V gene's germline CDR1 is SQVTM and CDR2 ANQGSEA. Trimming cost V 3 bases and J 8 bases, with 8 bases left between them. The CDR3 is 11 amino acids.

This clonotype was counted a few times. CDR3 sequence (DNA): TGTGCCAGCAGCTTAGCGGGAGTGGGCTACAATGAGCAGTTCTTC. This encodes CASSLAGVGYNEQFF. The V gene is TRBV7-2, the J gene TRBJ2-1; D may be TRBD2 (5 bases). Germline V gene lookup returns CDR1 SGHTA and CDR2 FQGNSA. The length of the CDR3 is 15 residues. Trimming cost V 0 bases and J 3 bases, with 9 bases left between them. Looking up the rest from reference TRBV7-2 and TRBJ2-1 gives the full variable domain: GAGVSQSPSNKVTEKGKDVELRCDPISGHTALYWYRQSLGQGLEFLIYFQGNSAPDKSGLPSDRFSAERTGGSVSTLTIQRTQQEDSAVYLCASSLAGVGYNEQFFGPGTRLTVL.

This clonotype appeared a few times. J is TRBJ2-1 and V is TRBV28; 7 bases are a match to TRBD1. The CDR3 length is 15 residues. The V gene's germline CDR1 is MDHEN and CDR2 SYDVKM. The junction had 8 bases not matched to a gene; V was cut back by 6 bases and J by 3 bases. For the CDR3, the DNA is TGTGCCAGCAGGGAACAGGGGAATTTCTACAATGAGCAGTTCTTC. Translation gives CASREQGNFYNEQFF.

This clonotype was seen only a few times. The V and J genes are TRBV15 and TRBJ2-2; tentatively, D is TRBD1 (6 bases). Deletions cut 6 bases from V and 5 bases from J, with 16 bases between. Germline V gene sequence: CDR1 LNHNV, CDR2 YYDKDF (reference sequence). The CDR3 covers 15 residues. The CDR3 nucleotides read TGTGCCACCAGTCCCGGACAGTTTATTACCGGGGAGCTGTTTTTT. Amino acids: CATSPGQFITGELFF.

The chain combines TRBV28 with TRBJ2-3, with a tentative D call TRBD2 (7 bases). The CDR3 spans 15 residues. Germline assignment: CDR1 MDHEN and CDR2 SYDVKM. Trimming shortened V by 7 bases and J by 1 base, and 15 bases separated the two germline ends. The chain's CDR3 is CASTWGGHGTDTQYF. In DNA, the CDR3 is TGTGCCAGCACATGGGGGGGGCATGGCACAGATACGCAGTATTTT.

CDR3 DNA: TGTGCCAGCAGTCCTACCCTCTCTACAGATACGCAGTATTTT. This sequence encodes CASSPTLSTDTQYF. V is TRBV6-6 and J is TRBJ2-3; D remains ambiguous. CDR3 length: 14 residues. Germline V gene sequence: CDR1 MNHNY, CDR2 SVGAGI (reference sequence). The V gene lost 5 bases and the J gene lost 3 bases, with 12 bases spanning the gap.